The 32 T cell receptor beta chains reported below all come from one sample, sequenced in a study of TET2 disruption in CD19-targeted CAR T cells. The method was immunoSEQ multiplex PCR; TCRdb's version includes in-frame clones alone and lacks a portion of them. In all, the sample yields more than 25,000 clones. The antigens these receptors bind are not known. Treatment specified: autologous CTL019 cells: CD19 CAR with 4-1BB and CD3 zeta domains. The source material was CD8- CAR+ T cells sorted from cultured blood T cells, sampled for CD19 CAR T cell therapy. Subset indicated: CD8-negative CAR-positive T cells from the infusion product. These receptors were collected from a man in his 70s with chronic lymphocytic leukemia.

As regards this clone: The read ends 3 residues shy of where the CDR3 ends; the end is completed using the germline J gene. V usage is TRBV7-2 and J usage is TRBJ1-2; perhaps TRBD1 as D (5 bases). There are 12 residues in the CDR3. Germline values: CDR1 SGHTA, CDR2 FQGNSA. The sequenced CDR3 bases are TGTGCCAGCAGCCAAGACAGTTACGGC. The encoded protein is CASSQDSYG. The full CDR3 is CASSQDSYGYTF. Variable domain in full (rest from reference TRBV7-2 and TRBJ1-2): GAGVSQSPSNKVTEKGKDVELRCDPISGHTALYWYRQSLGQGLEFLIYFQGNSAPDKSGLPSDRFSAERTGGSVSTLTIQRTQQEDSAVYLCASSQDSYGYTFGSGTRLTVV.

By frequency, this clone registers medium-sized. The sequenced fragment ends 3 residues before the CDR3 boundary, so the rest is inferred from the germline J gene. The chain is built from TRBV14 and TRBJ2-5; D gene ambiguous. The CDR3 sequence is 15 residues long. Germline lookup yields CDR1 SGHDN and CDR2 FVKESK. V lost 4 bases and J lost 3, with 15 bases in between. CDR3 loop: CASSLMLGGKETQYF. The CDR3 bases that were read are TGTGCCAGCAGCCTCATGCTAGGCGGCAAAGAGACC. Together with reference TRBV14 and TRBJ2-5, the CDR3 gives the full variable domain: EAGVTQFPSHSVIEKGQTVTLRCDPISGHDNLYWYRRVMGKEIKFLLHFVKESKQDESGMPNNRFLAERTGGTYSTLKVQPAELEDSGVYFCASSLMLGGKETQYFGPGTRLLVL.

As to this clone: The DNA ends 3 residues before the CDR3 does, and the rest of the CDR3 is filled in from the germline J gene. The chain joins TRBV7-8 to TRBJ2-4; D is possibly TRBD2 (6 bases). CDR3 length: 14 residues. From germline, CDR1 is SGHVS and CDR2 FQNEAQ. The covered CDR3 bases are TGTGCCAGCAGCCCACAAGAGGCGGGGAGCGGT. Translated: CASSPQEAGSG. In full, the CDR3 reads CASSPQEAGSGQYF.

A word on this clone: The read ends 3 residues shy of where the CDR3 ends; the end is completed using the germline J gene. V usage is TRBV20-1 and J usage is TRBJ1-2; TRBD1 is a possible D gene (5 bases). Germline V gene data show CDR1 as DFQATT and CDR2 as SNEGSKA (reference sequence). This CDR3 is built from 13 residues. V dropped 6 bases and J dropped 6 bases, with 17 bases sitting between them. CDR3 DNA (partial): TGCAGTGCCTTCATACCCCAGGGTCATGGC. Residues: CSAFIPQGHG. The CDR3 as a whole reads CSAFIPQGHGYTF.

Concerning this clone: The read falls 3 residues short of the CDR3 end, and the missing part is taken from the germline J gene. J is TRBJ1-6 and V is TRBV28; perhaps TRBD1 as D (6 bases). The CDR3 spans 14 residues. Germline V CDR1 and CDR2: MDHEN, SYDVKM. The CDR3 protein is CASSLSNRELPLHF. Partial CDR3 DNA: TGTGCCAGCAGTTTATCGAACAGGGAGCTGCCC.

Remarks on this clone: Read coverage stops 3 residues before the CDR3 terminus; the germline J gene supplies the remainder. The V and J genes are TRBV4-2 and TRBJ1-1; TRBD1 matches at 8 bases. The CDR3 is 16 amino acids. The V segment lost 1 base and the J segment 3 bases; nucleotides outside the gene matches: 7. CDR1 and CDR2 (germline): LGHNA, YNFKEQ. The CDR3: CASSQGQGMDDTEAFF. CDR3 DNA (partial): TGTGCCAGCAGCCAAGGACAGGGGATGGATGACACTGAA.

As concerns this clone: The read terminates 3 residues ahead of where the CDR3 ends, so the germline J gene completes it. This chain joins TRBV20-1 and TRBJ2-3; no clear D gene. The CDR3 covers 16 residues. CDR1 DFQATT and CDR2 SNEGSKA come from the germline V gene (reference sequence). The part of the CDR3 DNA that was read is TGCAGTGCTAGCCCTGCCTTTGGCGGTAGCAATCAGCCG. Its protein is CSASPAFGGSNQP. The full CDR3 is CSASPAFGGSNQPQYF.

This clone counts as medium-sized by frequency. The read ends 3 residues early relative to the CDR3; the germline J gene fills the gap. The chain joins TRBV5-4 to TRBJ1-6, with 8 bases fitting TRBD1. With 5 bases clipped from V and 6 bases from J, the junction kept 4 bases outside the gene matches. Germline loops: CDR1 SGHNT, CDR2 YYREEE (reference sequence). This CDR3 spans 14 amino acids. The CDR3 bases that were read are TGTGCCAGCAGTGTACAGGGGGGTAATTCACCC. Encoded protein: CASSVQGGNSP. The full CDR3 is CASSVQGGNSPLHF.

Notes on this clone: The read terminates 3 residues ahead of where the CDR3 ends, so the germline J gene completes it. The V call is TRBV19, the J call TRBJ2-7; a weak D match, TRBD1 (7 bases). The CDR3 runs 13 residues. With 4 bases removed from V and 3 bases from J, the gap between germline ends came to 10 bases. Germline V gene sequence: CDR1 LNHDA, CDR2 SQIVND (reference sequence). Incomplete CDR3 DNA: TGTGCCAGTAGTACGCAGGGGGGCTACGAG. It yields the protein CASSTQGGYE. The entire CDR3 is CASSTQGGYEQYF.

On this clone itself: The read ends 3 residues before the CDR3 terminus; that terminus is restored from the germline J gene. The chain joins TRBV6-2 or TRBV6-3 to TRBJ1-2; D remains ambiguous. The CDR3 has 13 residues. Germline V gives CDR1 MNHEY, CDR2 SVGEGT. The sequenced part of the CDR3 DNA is TGTGCCAGCAGTTCCGGGGTAACCTACGAC. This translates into CASSSGVTYD. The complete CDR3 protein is CASSSGVTYDYTF.

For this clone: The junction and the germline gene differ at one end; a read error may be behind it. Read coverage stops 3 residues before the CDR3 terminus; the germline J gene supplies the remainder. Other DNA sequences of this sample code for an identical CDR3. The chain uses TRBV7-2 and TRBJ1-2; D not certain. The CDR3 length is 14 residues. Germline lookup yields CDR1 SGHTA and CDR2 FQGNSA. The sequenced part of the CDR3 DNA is TGTGCCAGCAGCTTAGCGCGGGCAAACTATGGT. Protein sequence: CASSLARANYG. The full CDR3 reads CASSLARANYGYTF. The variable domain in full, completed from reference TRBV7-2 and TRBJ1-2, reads GAGVSQSPSNKVTEKGKDVELRCDPISGHTALYWYRQSLGQGLEFLIYFQGNSAPDKSGLPSDRFSAERTGGSVSTLTIQRTQQEDSAVYLCASSLARANYGYTFGSGTRLTVV.

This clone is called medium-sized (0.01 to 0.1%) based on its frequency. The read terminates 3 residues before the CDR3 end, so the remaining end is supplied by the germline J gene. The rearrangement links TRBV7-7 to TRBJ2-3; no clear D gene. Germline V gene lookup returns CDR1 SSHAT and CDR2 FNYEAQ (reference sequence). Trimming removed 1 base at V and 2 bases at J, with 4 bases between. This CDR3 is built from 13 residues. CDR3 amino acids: CASSLDNTDTQYF. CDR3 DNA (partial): TGTGCCAGCAGCTTAGACAACACAGATACG.

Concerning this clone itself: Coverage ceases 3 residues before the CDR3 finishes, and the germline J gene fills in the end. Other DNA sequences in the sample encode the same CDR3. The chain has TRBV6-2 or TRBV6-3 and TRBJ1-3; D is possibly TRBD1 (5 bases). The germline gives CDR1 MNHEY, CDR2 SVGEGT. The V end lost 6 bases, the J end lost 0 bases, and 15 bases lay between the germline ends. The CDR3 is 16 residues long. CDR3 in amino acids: CASRSSTDNSGNTIYF. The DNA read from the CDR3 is TGTGCCAGCAGGTCGTCGACGGACAACTCTGGAAACACC.

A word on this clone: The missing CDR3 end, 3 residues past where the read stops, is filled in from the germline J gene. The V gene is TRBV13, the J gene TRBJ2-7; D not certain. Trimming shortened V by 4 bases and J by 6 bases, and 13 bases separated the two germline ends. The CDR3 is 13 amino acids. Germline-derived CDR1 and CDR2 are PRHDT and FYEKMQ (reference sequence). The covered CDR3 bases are TGTGCCAGCAGCTCCTTACCGACGGGCGAG. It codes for CASSSLPTGE. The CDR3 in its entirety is CASSSLPTGEQYF. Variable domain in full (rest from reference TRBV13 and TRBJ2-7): AAGVIQSPRHLIKEKRETATLKCYPIPRHDTVYWYQQGPGQDPQFLISFYEKMQSDKGSIPDRFSAQQFSDYHSELNMSSLELGDSALYFCASSSLPTGEQYFGPGTRLTVT.

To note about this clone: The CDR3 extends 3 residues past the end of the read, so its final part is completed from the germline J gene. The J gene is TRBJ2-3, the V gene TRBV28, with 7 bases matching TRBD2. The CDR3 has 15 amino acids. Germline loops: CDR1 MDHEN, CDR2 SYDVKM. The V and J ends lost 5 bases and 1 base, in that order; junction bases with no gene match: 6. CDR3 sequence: CASSGSGTGTDTQYF. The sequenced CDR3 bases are TGTGCCAGCAGTGGGAGCGGGACTGGCACAGATACG.

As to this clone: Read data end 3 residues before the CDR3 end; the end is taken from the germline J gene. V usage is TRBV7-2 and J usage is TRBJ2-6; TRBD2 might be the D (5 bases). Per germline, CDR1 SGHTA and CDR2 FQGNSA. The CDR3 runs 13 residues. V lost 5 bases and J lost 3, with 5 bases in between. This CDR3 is CASSEGGANVLTF. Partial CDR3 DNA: TGTGCCAGCAGCGAGGGTGGGGCCAACGTC.

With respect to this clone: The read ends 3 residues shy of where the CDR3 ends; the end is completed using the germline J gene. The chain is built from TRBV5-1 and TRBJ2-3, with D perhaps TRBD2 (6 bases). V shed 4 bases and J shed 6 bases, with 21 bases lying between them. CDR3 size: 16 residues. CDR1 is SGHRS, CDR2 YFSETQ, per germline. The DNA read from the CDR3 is TGCGCCAGCAGCCCCATTGCTAGCGCGGGTGGGGATACG. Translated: CASSPIASAGGDT. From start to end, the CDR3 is CASSPIASAGGDTQYF.

The CDR3 loop is CATYGLTNYGYTF. The CDR3 DNA, read in part, is TGTGCCACCTACGGTCTCACTAACTATGGC. This chain joins TRBV12-3 or TRBV12-4 and TRBJ1-2, with D unclear. From the germline J gene comes the end of the CDR3, since the read stops 3 residues before it. Trimming removed 10 bases at V and 0 bases at J, with 12 bases between. The CDR3 is 13 amino acids.

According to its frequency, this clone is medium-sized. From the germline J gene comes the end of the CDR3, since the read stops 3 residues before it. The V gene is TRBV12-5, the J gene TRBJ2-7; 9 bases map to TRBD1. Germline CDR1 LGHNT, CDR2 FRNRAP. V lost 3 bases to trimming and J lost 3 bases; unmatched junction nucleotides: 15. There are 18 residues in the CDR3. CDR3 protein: CASGFYSLWDRVLYEQYF. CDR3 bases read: TGTGCTAGTGGTTTCTACTCCCTCTGGGACAGGGTGCTCTACGAG.

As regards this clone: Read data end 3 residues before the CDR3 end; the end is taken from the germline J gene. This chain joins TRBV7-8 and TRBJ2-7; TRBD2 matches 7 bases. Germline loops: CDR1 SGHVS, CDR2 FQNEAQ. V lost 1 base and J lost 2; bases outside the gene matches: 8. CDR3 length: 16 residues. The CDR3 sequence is CASSLGLAVYAYEQYF. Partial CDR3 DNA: TGTGCCAGCAGCTTAGGCCTAGCGGTGTATGCCTACGAG.

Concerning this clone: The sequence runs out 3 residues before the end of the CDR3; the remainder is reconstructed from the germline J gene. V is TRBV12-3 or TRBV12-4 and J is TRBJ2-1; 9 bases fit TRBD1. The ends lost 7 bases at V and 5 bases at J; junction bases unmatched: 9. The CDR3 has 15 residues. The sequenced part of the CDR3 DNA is TGTGCCAGCACCTCCCGGGACAGGGTACACAATGAG. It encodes CASTSRDRVHNE. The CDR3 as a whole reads CASTSRDRVHNEQFF.

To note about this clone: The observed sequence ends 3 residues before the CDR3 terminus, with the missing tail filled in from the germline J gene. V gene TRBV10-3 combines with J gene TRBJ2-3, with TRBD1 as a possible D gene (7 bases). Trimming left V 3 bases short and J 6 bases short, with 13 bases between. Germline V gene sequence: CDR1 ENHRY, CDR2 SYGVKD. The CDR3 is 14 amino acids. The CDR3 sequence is CAISDRAGGDTQYF. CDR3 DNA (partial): TGTGCCATCAGTGACCGAGCAGGGGGGGATACG.

The CDR3 region is CASSITTSGGISYDYTF. Partial CDR3 DNA: TGTGCCAGTAGTATTACGACTAGCGGGGGCATCTCCTACGAC. The V and J genes are TRBV19 and TRBJ1-2, with D possibly matching TRBD1 (6 bases). The DNA ends 3 residues before the CDR3 does, and the rest of the CDR3 is filled in from the germline J gene. The CDR3 covers 17 residues. Looked up from germline, CDR1 is LNHDA and CDR2 is SQIVND (reference sequence).

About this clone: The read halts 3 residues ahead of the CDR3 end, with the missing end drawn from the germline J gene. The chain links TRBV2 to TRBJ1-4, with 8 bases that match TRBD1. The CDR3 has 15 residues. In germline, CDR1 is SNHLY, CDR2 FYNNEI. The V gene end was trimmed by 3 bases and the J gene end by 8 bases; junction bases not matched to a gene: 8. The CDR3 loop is CASSDRDRTKEKLFF. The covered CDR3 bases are TGTGCCAGCAGTGACCGGGACAGGACGAAGGAAAAA.

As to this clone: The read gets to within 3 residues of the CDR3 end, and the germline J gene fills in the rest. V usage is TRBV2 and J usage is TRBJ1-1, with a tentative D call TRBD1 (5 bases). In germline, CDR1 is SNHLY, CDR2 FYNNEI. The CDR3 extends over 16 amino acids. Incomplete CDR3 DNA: TGTGCCAGCAGGCCGGGACTAGCTCCCTCCTACAATGAG. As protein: CASRPGLAPSYNE. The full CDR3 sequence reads CASRPGLAPSYNEAFF.

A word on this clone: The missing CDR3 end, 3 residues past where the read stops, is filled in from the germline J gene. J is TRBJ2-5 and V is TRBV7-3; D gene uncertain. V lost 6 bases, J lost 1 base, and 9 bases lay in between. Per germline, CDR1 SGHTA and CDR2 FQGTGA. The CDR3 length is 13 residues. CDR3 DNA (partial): TGTGCCAGCAGATTTACGGTCCAAGAGACC. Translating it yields CASRFTVQET. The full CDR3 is CASRFTVQETQYF.

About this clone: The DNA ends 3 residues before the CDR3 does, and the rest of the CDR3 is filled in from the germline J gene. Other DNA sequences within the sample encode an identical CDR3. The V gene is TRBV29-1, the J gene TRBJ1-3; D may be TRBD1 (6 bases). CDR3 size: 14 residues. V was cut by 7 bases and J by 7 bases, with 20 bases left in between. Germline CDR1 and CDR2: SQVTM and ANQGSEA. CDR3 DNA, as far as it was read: TGCAGCGCTCGGACTCAAGAGCAGGGGAACACC. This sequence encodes CSARTQEQGNT. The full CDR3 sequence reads CSARTQEQGNTIYF.

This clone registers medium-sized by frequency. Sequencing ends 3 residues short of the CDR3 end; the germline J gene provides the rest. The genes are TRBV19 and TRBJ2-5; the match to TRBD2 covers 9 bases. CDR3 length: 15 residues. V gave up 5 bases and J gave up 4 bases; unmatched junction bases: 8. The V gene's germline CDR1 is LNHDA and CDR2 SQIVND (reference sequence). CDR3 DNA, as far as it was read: TGTGCCAGTAGTTCCACCGCGGGGGGGCGAGAGACC. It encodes CASSSTAGGRET. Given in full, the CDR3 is CASSSTAGGRETQYF.

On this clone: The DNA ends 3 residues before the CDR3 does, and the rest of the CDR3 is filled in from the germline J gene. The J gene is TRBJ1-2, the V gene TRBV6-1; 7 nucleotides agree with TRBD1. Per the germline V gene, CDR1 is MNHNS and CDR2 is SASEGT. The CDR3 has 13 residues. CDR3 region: CASSERDSYDYTF. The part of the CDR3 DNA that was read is TGTGCCAGCAGTGAACGGGACAGCTACGAC.

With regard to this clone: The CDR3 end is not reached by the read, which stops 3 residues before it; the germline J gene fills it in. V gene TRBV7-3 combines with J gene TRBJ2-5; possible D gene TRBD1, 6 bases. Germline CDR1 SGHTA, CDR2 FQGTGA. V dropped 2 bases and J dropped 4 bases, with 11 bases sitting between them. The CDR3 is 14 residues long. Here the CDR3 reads CASSLQGSAETQYF. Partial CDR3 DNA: TGTGCCAGCAGCTTACAGGGGTCGGCAGAGACC.

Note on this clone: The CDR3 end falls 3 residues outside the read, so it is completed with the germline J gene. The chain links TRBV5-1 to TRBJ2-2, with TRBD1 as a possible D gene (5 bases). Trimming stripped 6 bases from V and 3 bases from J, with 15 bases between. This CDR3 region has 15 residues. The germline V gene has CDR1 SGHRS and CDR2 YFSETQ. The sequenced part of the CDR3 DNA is TGCGCCAGCAACAGGATTTCCTCGGACACCGGGGAG. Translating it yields CASNRISSDTGE. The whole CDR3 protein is CASNRISSDTGELFF.

The CDR3 sequence is CASSLYSTYEQYF. The CDR3 bases that were read are TGTGCCAGCAGTCTTTATTCTACCTACGAG. The rearrangement uses TRBV7-9 and TRBJ2-7; D not certain. The read finishes 3 residues shy of the CDR3 end, and the germline J gene is used to complete it. Germline lookup yields CDR1 SEHNR and CDR2 FQNEAQ (reference sequence). The CDR3 is made up of 13 amino acids. Trimming took off 6 bases at V and 2 bases at J, with 11 bases between the two ends.